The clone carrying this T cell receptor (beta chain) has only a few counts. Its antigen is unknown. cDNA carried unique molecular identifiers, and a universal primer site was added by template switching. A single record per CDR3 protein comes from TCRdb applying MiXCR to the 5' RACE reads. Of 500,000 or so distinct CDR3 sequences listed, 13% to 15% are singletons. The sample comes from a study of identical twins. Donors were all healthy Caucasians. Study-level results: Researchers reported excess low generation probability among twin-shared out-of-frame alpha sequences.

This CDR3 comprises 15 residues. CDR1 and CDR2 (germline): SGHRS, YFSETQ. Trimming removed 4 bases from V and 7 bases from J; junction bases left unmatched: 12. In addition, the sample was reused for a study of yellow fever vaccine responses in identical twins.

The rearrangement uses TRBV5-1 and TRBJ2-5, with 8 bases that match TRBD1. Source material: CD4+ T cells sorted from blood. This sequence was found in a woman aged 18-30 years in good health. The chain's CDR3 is CASSAGTGGSGTQYF. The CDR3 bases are TGCGCCAGCAGCGCCGGGACAGGTGGAAGCGGGACCCAGTACTTC.